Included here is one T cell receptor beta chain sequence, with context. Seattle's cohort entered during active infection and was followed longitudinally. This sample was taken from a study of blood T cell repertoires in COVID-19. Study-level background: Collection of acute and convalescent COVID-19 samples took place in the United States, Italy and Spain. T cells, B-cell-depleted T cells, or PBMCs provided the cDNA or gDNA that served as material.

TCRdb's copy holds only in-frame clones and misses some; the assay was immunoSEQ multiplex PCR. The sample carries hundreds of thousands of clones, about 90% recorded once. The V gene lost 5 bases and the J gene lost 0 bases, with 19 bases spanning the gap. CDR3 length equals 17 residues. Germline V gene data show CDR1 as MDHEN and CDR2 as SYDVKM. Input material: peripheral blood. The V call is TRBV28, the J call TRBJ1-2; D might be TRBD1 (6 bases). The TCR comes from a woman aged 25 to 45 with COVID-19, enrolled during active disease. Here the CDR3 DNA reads TGTGCCAGCAGTACCTGGACAGAGGCAATTTCTAACTATGGCTACACCTTC. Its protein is CASSTWTEAISNYGYTF.